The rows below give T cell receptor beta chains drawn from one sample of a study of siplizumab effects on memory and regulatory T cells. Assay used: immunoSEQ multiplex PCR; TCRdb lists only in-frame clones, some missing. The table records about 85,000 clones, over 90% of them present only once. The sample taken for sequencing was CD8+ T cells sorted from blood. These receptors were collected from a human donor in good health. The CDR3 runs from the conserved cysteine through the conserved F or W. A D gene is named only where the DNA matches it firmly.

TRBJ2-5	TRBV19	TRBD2	TGTGCCAGTAGTCGACGGGAGGGCCCCCAAGAGACCCAGTACTTC	CASSRREGPQETQYF
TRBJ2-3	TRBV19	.	TGTGCCAGTAGTATCAGTACTAGAGGAACTAGCACAGATACGCAGTATTTT	CASSISTRGTSTDTQYF
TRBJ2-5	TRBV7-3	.	TGTGCCAGCAGCTTGTCGGTGAACCAAGAGACCCAGTACTTC	CASSLSVNQETQYF
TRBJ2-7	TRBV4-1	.	TGCGCCAGCAGCCGAACACCTCCGCCGGGGTCCTACGAGCAGTACTTC	CASSRTPPPGSYEQYF
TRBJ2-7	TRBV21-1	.	TGTGCCAGCAGCAATTCCCCCGGACAGGGACCCTACGAGCAGTACTTC	CASSNSPGQGPYEQYF
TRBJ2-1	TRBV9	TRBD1	TGTGCCAGCAGCCCCAGTATATGGACAGGGGCAAATGAGCAGTTCTTC	CASSPSIWTGANEQFF
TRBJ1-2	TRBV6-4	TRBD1	TGTGCCAGCAGAGGCTGGACAGGGGGCAACTATGGCTACACCTTC	CASRGWTGGNYGYTF
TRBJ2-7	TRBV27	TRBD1	TGTGCCAGCAGTCGCAGGGGGAACTACGAGCAGTACTTC	CASSRRGNYEQYF
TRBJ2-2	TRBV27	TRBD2	TGTGCCAGCAGGGACGGACTAGCGGATTACACCGGGGAGCTGTTTTTT	CASRDGLADYTGELFF
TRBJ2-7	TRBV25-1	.	TGTGCCAGCAGTGGAGATTACTACGAGCAGTACTTC	CASSGDYYEQYF
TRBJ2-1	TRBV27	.	TGTGCCAGCAGTAGAATCGGGACAGAGCAGTTCTTC	CASSRIGTEQFF